Below, 7 T cell receptor beta chains from the same sample are listed, as sequenced in a study of shared clonotypes between healthy human individuals. Generated by immunoSEQ multiplex PCR, the TCRdb table keeps only in-frame clones and is missing some. Of over 850,000 clones listed, around 82% are singletons. Specimen: memory CD4+ T cells from PBMCs. This sample's subset: CD45RA-negative fraction. All receptors derive from a man younger than 35 in good health. Some clones in this sample may be carry-over from other donors' samples.

The gene calls are TRBV9 and TRBJ2-3, with 10 bases that match TRBD2. CDR3 length: 17 residues. J lost 4 bases, V lost 0 bases, and 8 bases had no gene match. The germline V gene encodes CDR1 SGDLS and CDR2 YYNGEE. CDR3 sequence: CASSVGLAGAWPDTQYF. CDR3 coding DNA: TGTGCCAGCAGCGTAGGGCTAGCGGGAGCGTGGCCAGATACGCAGTATTTT.

The rearrangement joins TRBV5-1 to TRBJ2-7, with 8 bases lining up with TRBD1. In germline, CDR1 is SGHRS, CDR2 YFSETQ. This CDR3 spans 14 amino acids. V shed 3 bases and J 5 bases; nucleotides not matched to a gene: 7. Written as DNA, the CDR3 is TGCGCCAGCAGCTCCCAACAGGGGGAACACGAGCAGTACTTC. Its translation: CASSSQQGEHEQYF.

CDR3 DNA: TGTGCCAGCAGCGTAGGGACTACCCCGGTAGGGGAGCTGTTTTTT. The encoded protein is CASSVGTTPVGELFF. The rearrangement uses TRBV9 and TRBJ2-2, with a weak D call TRBD2 (6 bases). Per germline, CDR1 SGDLS and CDR2 YYNGEE. The CDR3 runs 15 residues. Between the trimmed V and J ends, which lost 0 bases and 8 bases, there was a span of 14 bases.

This clone was counted many times. The chain employs TRBV6-6 and TRBJ1-1; D unresolved. Germline V CDR1 and CDR2: MNHNY, SVGAGI (reference sequence). There are 13 residues in the CDR3. The V gene lost 2 bases and the J gene lost 1 base, with 5 bases spanning the gap. The CDR3 bases are TGTGCCAGCAGTTACATGGGGAACACTGAAGCTTTCTTT. It encodes CASSYMGNTEAFF.

V and J are TRBV5-1 and TRBJ2-4; D is unclear. Germline lookup yields CDR1 SGHRS and CDR2 YFSETQ. The CDR3 spans 14 residues. Trimming cost V 4 bases and J 4 bases, with 12 bases left between them. CDR3 bases: TGCGCCAGCAGCGCCGGTGATGGGAAAAACATTCAGTACTTC. Translating gives CASSAGDGKNIQYF.

V and J are TRBV14 and TRBJ2-5, with D possibly TRBD2 on 5 matching bases. V gave up 1 base and J gave up 2 bases, with 11 bases separating them. The CDR3 consists of 15 residues. CDR1 is SGHDN and CDR2 is FVKESK in the germline V gene. CDR3 DNA sequence: TGTGCCAGCAGCCAAGGGGTAGCGAGGCAAGAGACCCAGTACTTC. It is translated as CASSQGVARQETQYF.

The chain links TRBV11-2 to TRBJ2-2, with TRBD2 matching over 9 bases. The CDR3 length is 16 residues. Trimming removed 5 bases from V and 2 bases from J; junction bases left unmatched: 6. Germline CDR1 and CDR2: SGHAT and FQNNGV. CDR3 sequence: CASSARLADNTGELFF. Written as DNA, the CDR3 is TGTGCCAGCAGCGCCCGACTAGCGGATAACACCGGGGAGCTGTTTTTT.